Below, 30 T cell receptor beta chains from the same sample are listed, as sequenced in a study of regulatory T cells in long-lasting Graves disease. Library construction for TCR beta used iRepertoire HTBI primers and Arm-PCR of CDR3 regions. MiXCR, run by TCRdb on the multiplex PCR reads, gives a single entry per CDR3 protein. Of a few hundred thousand distinct CDR3 sequences in the sample, roughly a sixth were seen once. Described time point: newly diagnosed GD, antithyroid drugs for less than 3 months. Isolated PBMC RNA provided the starting material for the TCR library. The data were also submitted as part of a second study, on T cells in Graves' hyperthyroidism and ophthalmopathy.

Sample: peripheral blood mononuclear cells (PBMCs), taken at new diagnosis, from a patient treated with antithyroid drugs. These receptors were taken from a man aged 40-55 years with Graves disease.

This clonotype was detected ten times or more. The V gene is TRBV5-1, the J gene TRBJ2-3; TRBD2 matches 8 bases. V was pared by 1 base and J by 1 base, with 2 bases of the junction left unmatched. The CDR3 extends over 15 amino acids. Germline loops: CDR1 SGHRS, CDR2 YFSETQ. Here the CDR3 DNA reads TGCGCCAGCAGCTTGTCGGGGGGGGGCACAGATACGCAGTATTTT. As protein: CASSLSGGGTDTQYF.

This clonotype was observed at least ten times. The CDR3 DNA is TGTGCCAGCCGTACAGGGGAAGATACGCAGTATTTT. It specifies CASRTGEDTQYF. The chain carries TRBV6-1 and TRBJ2-3; 7 bases fit TRBD1. In germline, CDR1 is MNHNS, CDR2 SASEGT. V was clipped by 8 bases and J by 5 bases; unmatched bases: 4. This CDR3 is 12 amino acids long.

V and J are TRBV7-9 and TRBJ2-2, with 9 bases fitting TRBD2. CDR1 is SEHNR and CDR2 is FQNEAQ in the germline V gene (reference sequence). The junction had 2 bases not matched to a gene; V was cut back by 5 bases and J by 1 base. There are 15 residues in the CDR3. The CDR3: CASSPSGENTGELFF. CDR3 in DNA: TGTGCCAGCAGCCCTAGCGGGGAGAACACCGGGGAGCTGTTTTTT.

The V call is TRBV5-1, the J call TRBJ2-5; possible D gene TRBD2, 6 bases. V was trimmed by 4 bases and J by 5 bases, leaving 18 bases between them. Germline CDR1 is SGHRS and CDR2 is YFSETQ. CDR3 length equals 15 residues. The CDR3 DNA follows: TGCGCCAGCAGCAAGGCTTACGCGGGGATCGAGACCCAGTACTTC. Translating gives CASSKAYAGIETQYF.

In its sample, this clonotype was seen a few times. Written as DNA, the CDR3 is TGTGCCAGTAGTACGGGACAGGGGGTCTCCTCTAGCAATCAGCCCCAGCATTTT. It translates to CASSTGQGVSSSNQPQHF. The rearrangement joins TRBV19 to TRBJ1-5, with 11 nucleotides matching TRBD1. Germline V CDR1 and CDR2: LNHDA, SQIVND (reference sequence). J gave up 0 bases and V 4 bases, and 8 bases lay outside the gene matches. The CDR3 runs 18 residues. The variable domain in full, with the rest retrieved from reference TRBV19 and TRBJ1-5, is DGGITQSPKYLFRKEGQNVTLSCEQNLNHDAMYWYRQDPGQGLRLIYYSQIVNDFQKGDIAEGYSVSREKKESFPLTVTSAQKNPTAFYLCASSTGQGVSSSNQPQHFGDGTRLSIL.

The rearrangement joins TRBV30 to TRBJ1-4; weak D call: TRBD1 (5 bases). V shed 2 bases and J shed 0 bases, with 10 bases lying between them. CDR1 is GTSNPN, CDR2 SVGIG, per germline (reference sequence). The CDR3 covers 15 residues. CDR3 DNA: TGTGCCTGGAGTCGGGACCGTGCAACTAATGAAAAACTGTTTTTT. Encoded protein: CAWSRDRATNEKLFF.

The chain employs TRBV6-9 and TRBJ2-7; tentatively, D is TRBD2 (6 bases). Germline lookup yields CDR1 MNHGY and CDR2 SVAAGI. V was pared by 3 bases and J by 8 bases, with 14 bases between. CDR3 size: 13 residues. The CDR3 DNA reads as TGTGCCAGCAGTTACCCGGGGGTTACCAAGCAGTACTTC. This sequence encodes CASSYPGVTKQYF.

This clonotype came up many times. The chain is built from TRBV12-3 or TRBV12-4 and TRBJ1-4; D possibly corresponds to TRBD1 (5 bases). The CDR3 is made up of 15 amino acids. V was shortened by 5 bases and J by 7 bases, with 17 bases between the two germline ends. In DNA, the CDR3 is TGTGCCAGCAGTCCCACAGGCTCCGCTCCTGAAAAACTGTTTTTT. This encodes CASSPTGSAPEKLFF.

With regard to this clonotype: This sequence may be a read error, since a much larger clone differs from it by one base. CDR3 amino acids: CASNSQGAPYEQFF. The CDR3 DNA reads as TGTGCCAGCAACTCTCAGGGGGCCCCCTACGAGCAGTTCTTC. This chain connects TRBV12-3 or TRBV12-4 to TRBJ2-1; 8 bases are a match to TRBD1. This CDR3 spans 14 amino acids. Trimming at V came to 7 bases and at J to 10 bases, leaving 12 bases not matched to a gene.

This clonotype appeared many times. The CDR3 protein is CASSYPLRRRAFF. DNA for the CDR3: TGTGCCAGCAGTTACCCACTCAGGAGGAGAGCTTTCTTT. The rearrangement joins TRBV6-5 to TRBJ1-1, with D hard to call. The CDR3 sequence is 13 residues long. V was pared by 2 bases and J by 10 bases, with 14 bases between. Germline CDR1 and CDR2: MNHEY and SVGAGI.

This clonotype occurred many times. V gene TRBV20-1 combines with J gene TRBJ2-7, with D unresolved. The CDR3 runs to 13 residues. Germline V gene lookup returns CDR1 DFQATT and CDR2 SNEGSKA (reference sequence). V was cut by 1 base and J by 0 bases, with 7 bases left in between. The CDR3 is CSARVGNSYEQYF. The CDR3 DNA sequence: TGCAGTGCTAGAGTTGGCAACTCCTACGAGCAGTACTTC.

This clonotype was seen a handful of times. The CDR3 region is CASSPGGFGSGYTF. The CDR3 nucleotides are TGTGCCAGCAGCCCCGGAGGGTTTGGGTCTGGCTACACCTTC. The V and J genes are TRBV7-3 and TRBJ1-2; D uncertain. Trimming left V 5 bases short and J 7 bases short, with 17 bases between. This CDR3 contains 14 residues. The germline V gene encodes CDR1 SGHTA and CDR2 FQGTGA.

This chain uses TRBV7-9 with TRBJ2-3; D gene unclear. The end of the DNA aligns better with TRBJ1-1, so the J call may be wrong. The CDR3 totals 11 residues. Germline CDR1 reads SEHNR; CDR2 reads FQNEAQ (reference sequence). The CDR3 DNA reads TGTGCCAGCAGCTTGATGACTGAAGCTTTCTTT. Amino acid sequence: CASSLMTEAFF.

This clonotype has at least ten counts. The chain's CDR3 is CASSLFTYGNQPQHF. The DNA of the CDR3 is TGTGCCAGCAGCTTGTTCACTTATGGCAATCAGCCCCAGCATTTT. The rearrangement joins TRBV7-2 to TRBJ1-5; D ambiguous. Germline V lookup: CDR1 SGHTA, CDR2 FQGNSA. The CDR3 is made up of 15 amino acids. Deletions cut 3 bases from V and 2 bases from J, with 11 bases between.

The chain recombines TRBV9 with TRBJ2-7; D is perhaps TRBD2 (5 bases). CDR3 length: 15 residues. V was shortened by 8 bases and J by 3 bases, with 21 bases between the two germline ends. Germline V gene data show CDR1 as SGDLS and CDR2 as YYNGEE. The CDR3: CASGRVEESLYEQYF. The CDR3 DNA is TGTGCCAGTGGTCGGGTGGAGGAATCTCTCTACGAGCAGTACTTC.

This clonotype occurred a few times. The chain uses TRBV20-1 and TRBJ1-6, with D uncertain. The V end was cut by 3 bases, the J end by 4 bases, with 13 bases between. The CDR3 has 15 residues. The germline V gene has CDR1 DFQATT and CDR2 SNEGSKA (reference sequence). The CDR3 DNA reads TGCAGTGCTAGCTGGGTTGGATGGTATAATTCACCCCTCCACTTT. Protein: CSASWVGWYNSPLHF.

This clonotype was seen at least ten times. This sequence joins TRBV27 and TRBJ1-6; TRBD1 is a possible D gene (6 bases). There are 14 residues in the CDR3. Germline V gives CDR1 MNHEY, CDR2 SMNVEV (reference sequence). The V end lost 3 bases, the J end lost 10 bases, and 13 bases lay between the germline ends. DNA of the CDR3: TGTGCCAGCAGTTTCAGGGGAATGGACTCACCCCTCCACTTT. As protein: CASSFRGMDSPLHF.

This clonotype was observed a few times. The chain recombines TRBV5-1 with TRBJ2-5; D possibly corresponds to TRBD2 (6 bases). CDR1 SGHRS and CDR2 YFSETQ come from the germline V gene. The CDR3 length is 15 residues. Trimming removed 0 bases at V and 2 bases at J, with 11 bases between. The CDR3 coding sequence is TGCGCCAGCAGCTTGGGCCCCGGACTACAAGAGACCCAGTACTTC. This codes for CASSLGPGLQETQYF.

The chain is built from TRBV5-4 and TRBJ2-3; D gene unclear. V lost 4 bases, J lost 10 bases, and 16 bases lay in between. From germline, CDR1 is SGHNT and CDR2 YYREEE (reference sequence). The CDR3 is made up of 13 amino acids. CDR3 in DNA: TGTGCCAGCAGCCTGAGTGGAATCTCACCGCAGTATTTT. It encodes CASSLSGISPQYF.

This clonotype was recorded at least ten times. The rearrangement links TRBV5-1 to TRBJ2-3; TRBD1 is a possible D gene (6 bases). Trimming left V 5 bases short and J 10 bases short, with 20 bases between. From germline, CDR1 is SGHRS and CDR2 YFSETQ. This CDR3 has 14 amino acids. CDR3 DNA: TGCGCCAGCAGTTTAACAGGGAGAGTCTATCCGCAGTATTTT. Encoded protein: CASSLTGRVYPQYF.

This clonotype turned up a few times. The genes are TRBV19 and TRBJ2-2, with TRBD1 as a possible D gene (5 bases). The CDR3 contains 15 residues. The V and J ends lost 3 bases and 1 base respectively, with 9 bases between them. Germline CDR1 and CDR2: LNHDA and SQIVND (reference sequence). CDR3 DNA: TGTGCCAGTAGTATCGTGCAGGGGAACACCGGGGAGCTGTTTTTT. Its translation: CASSIVQGNTGELFF.

This clonotype was observed a handful of times. One end of the junction fails to match germline, which may point to a read error. The rearrangement uses TRBV7-2 and TRBJ2-3; perhaps TRBD1 as D (5 bases). The CDR3 covers 14 residues. The germline V gene has CDR1 SGHTA and CDR2 FQGNSA. This CDR3 reads CASSLNSLGDTRYF. CDR3 nucleotides: TGTGCCAGCAGCTTAAACTCCTTAGGGGATACGCGGTATTTT.

This clonotype was counted many times. This rearrangement joins TRBV24-1 to TRBJ2-1; 9 positions agree with TRBD2. This CDR3 has 16 residues. The V gene's germline CDR1 is KGHDR and CDR2 SFDVKD. Trimming cost V 0 bases and J 7 bases; bases outside gene matches: 6. The CDR3 loop is CATSDLAGGLRNEQFF. The CDR3 DNA reads as TGTGCCACCAGTGATTTGGCGGGGGGGCTCAGGAATGAGCAGTTCTTC.

The table lists this clonotype with many counts. This sequence joins TRBV28 and TRBJ1-5, with no clear D. The germline V and J ends were trimmed by 4 bases and 2 bases, with 15 bases remaining between them. Germline loops: CDR1 MDHEN, CDR2 SYDVKM. There are 16 residues in the CDR3. In DNA, the CDR3 is TGTGCCAGCAGTTCCAGTACTGTCTTCGGCAATCAGCCCCAGCATTTT. Its protein is CASSSSTVFGNQPQHF.

This clonotype was counted ten times or more. V and J are TRBV5-1 and TRBJ2-5; TRBD2 aligns across 7 bases. Germline CDR1 SGHRS, CDR2 YFSETQ. Germline trimming cut 0 bases from V and 3 bases from J; bases unmatched to any gene: 8. The CDR3 contains 16 residues. The CDR3 region is CASSLVMGGKEETQYF. The CDR3 DNA is TGCGCCAGCAGCTTGGTTATGGGGGGGAAGGAAGAGACCCAGTACTTC.

The rearrangement links TRBV19 to TRBJ1-2; D is unresolved. V was pared by 6 bases and J by 5 bases, with 19 bases between. The CDR3 is 15 residues long. CDR1 and CDR2 (germline): LNHDA, SQIVND (reference sequence). CDR3 bases: TGTGCCAGTAGCCAACAGAATCCTATTCCTTATGGCTACACCTTC. Its protein product is CASSQQNPIPYGYTF. Full variable domain (rest looked up from reference TRBV19 and TRBJ1-2): DGGITQSPKYLFRKEGQNVTLSCEQNLNHDAMYWYRQDPGQGLRLIYYSQIVNDFQKGDIAEGYSVSREKKESFPLTVTSAQKNPTAFYLCASSQQNPIPYGYTFGSGTRLTVV.

The table lists this clonotype with many counts. V usage is TRBV20-1 and J usage is TRBJ2-3, with TRBD2 as a possible D gene (7 bases). This CDR3 spans 16 amino acids. Germline V gene data show CDR1 as DFQATT and CDR2 as SNEGSKA (reference sequence). V lost 3 bases, J lost 1 base, and 17 bases lay in between. CDR3 DNA: TGCAGTGCTAGGTTCCTAGGGGGGGAAGGCACAGATACGCAGTATTTT. Translating it yields CSARFLGGEGTDTQYF.

This clonotype was counted at least ten times. The chain uses TRBV6-1 and TRBJ2-7; 12 positions match TRBD2. With V trimmed by 6 bases and J by 3 bases, 3 bases remained unmatched. Germline CDR1 MNHNS, CDR2 SASEGT. The CDR3 covers 14 residues. The CDR3 DNA reads as TGTGCCAGCAGGCGACTAGCGGGGGACTACGAGCAGTACTTC. It specifies CASRRLAGDYEQYF.

This clonotype has ten or more counts. The J gene is TRBJ2-7, the V gene TRBV18; D possibly uses TRBD1 or TRBD2 (5 bases each). CDR1 is KGHSH, CDR2 LQKENI, per germline. Trimming stripped 3 bases from V and 4 bases from J, with 10 bases between. This CDR3 spans 13 amino acids. The CDR3 here is CASSPWDGYEQYF. CDR3 nucleotide sequence: TGTGCCAGCTCACCTTGGGACGGGTACGAGCAGTACTTC.

This clonotype turned up a few times. The chain is built from TRBV10-3 and TRBJ2-2, with D unresolved. Trimming left V 5 bases short and J 2 bases short, with 12 bases between. Germline V CDR1 and CDR2: ENHRY, SYGVKD. This CDR3 is built from 15 residues. In nucleotides, the CDR3 is TGTGCCATCAGTTACCAGACTGTAAACACCGGGGAGCTGTTTTTT. Encoded protein: CAISYQTVNTGELFF.